The table lists the clone carrying this T cell receptor beta chain with a few counts. As yet, its antigen is unknown. With the Oncomine TCR Beta short-read assay, DNA from cultured CD4+ T cells was sequenced. TCRdb reprocessed the PCR reads with MiXCR, giving one entry per CDR3 protein. The repertoire includes approximately 16,000 distinct CDR3 sequences, 36% of them detected once, and roughly 25% sits in the top ten. The V gene's germline CDR1 is KGHDR and CDR2 SFDVKD. V was cut by 2 bases and J by 3 bases, with 2 bases left in between. This CDR3 comprises 12 residues. The data originate from a study of vaccination and CD4 T cells after COVID-19. Treatment denoted: roughly 10-day PBMC culture with coronavirus spike peptide pools or control peptides (ViraFEST assay).

The chain recombines TRBV24-1 with TRBJ2-3; D gene ambiguous. The sample in question was CD4+ T cells from blood, cultured in vitro, obtained before SARS-CoV-2 vaccination. The receptor's source is a human donor who received a COVID-19 vaccine. The CDR3 sequence is CATSDSTDTQYF. CDR3 DNA sequence: TGTGCCACCAGTGATTCGACAGATACGCAGTATTTT.